This T cell receptor beta chain was retrieved from a study of tumor-infiltrating lymphocytes in primary liver carcinoma. Overall study findings and caveats: Compared with tumor region pairs, tumor-adjacent and tumor-blood pairs overlapped less.

DNA and RNA were both co-extracted from 20-30 mg of bulk tissue that had not been sorted. Each participant had primary liver carcinoma, and surgical resection was the treatment. Germline V gene lookup returns CDR1 SGHDT and CDR2 YYEEEE. The CDR3 spans 16 residues, counting both ends. TCR beta cDNA was prepared out of roughly 490 ng total RNA by means of a constant-region primer. The TCR beta library was amplified through three nested multiplex PCR rounds in a modified ARM-PCR procedure. For roughly 11 cycles apiece, the opening two PCR rounds ran with TRBV1-TRBV30 forward primers and a C-beta reverse primer. Via MiXCR, TCRdb re-called the multiplex PCR reads, giving one row per CDR3 protein. This table holds more than 50,000 distinct CDR3 sequences, 70% to 85% found once. Points on this clonotype: No antigen is known for it. This CDR3 is missing its conserved last phenylalanine or tryptophan, likely due to a read error. No DNA is shown, since the ends of the CDR3 on it are uncertain; the CDR3 is the one TCRdb lists.

Input material: liver tumor tissue from sampling region 2. Described subset: tumor region T2, inferior pole. The J gene is TRBJ2-5, the V gene TRBV5-6; the table's D call of TRBD2 was not tested on the DNA. The clonotype originates from a middle-aged man with primary liver carcinoma and hepatitis B virus infection. The CDR3 loop reads CASSLGGTSGRKTLYL.